This entry lists 26 T cell receptor beta chains sequenced from one sample in a study of T cells in Graves' hyperthyroidism and ophthalmopathy. Using RNA transcripts as the source, TCR beta CDR3 regions were amplified. A set of HTBI primers served as the primers for a first-round RT-PCR of the TCR CDR3. TCRdb ran MiXCR on the multiplex PCR reads and lists one entry per CDR3 protein. The sample lists over 450,000 distinct CDR3 sequences, roughly 14% seen once, with less than 20% in the top ten. The sequenced material came from blood. The receptors originated from a woman younger than 30 with Graves' hyperthyroidism.

In its sample, this clonotype was seen many times. The rearrangement links TRBV19 to TRBJ1-1, with 8 bases identical to TRBD1. CDR3 length equals 15 residues. The germline V gene has CDR1 LNHDA and CDR2 SQIVND (reference sequence). After removal of 4 bases from V and 4 bases from J, the junction contained 8 bases not matched to a gene. The CDR3 spells CASSTAGGTVTEAFF. Here the CDR3 DNA reads TGTGCCAGTAGTACGGCAGGGGGCACGGTCACTGAAGCTTTCTTT.

The V call is TRBV15, the J call TRBJ1-2; D not resolved. V shed 0 bases and J shed 5 bases, with 13 bases lying between them. The CDR3 consists of 15 residues. Germline CDR1 and CDR2: LNHNV and YYDKDF (reference sequence). DNA of the CDR3: TGTGCCACCAGCAGAGATCCACTGGGAGTTTATGGCTACACCTTC. This gives the protein CATSRDPLGVYGYTF.

The chain employs TRBV7-6 and TRBJ2-3, with 7 bases fitting TRBD2. Germline assignment: CDR1 SGHVS and CDR2 FNYEAQ. The CDR3 is 15 amino acids. Losses at the gene ends were 4 bases for V and 4 bases for J; bases not matched to a gene: 8. DNA for the CDR3: TGTGCCAGCAGCTCCGGGACTACATGGGCAGATACGCAGTATTTT. Translation: CASSSGTTWADTQYF.

This clonotype was counted ten times or more. The chain recombines TRBV29-1 with TRBJ2-6; TRBD1 agrees at 9 bases. The V gene's germline CDR1 is SQVTM and CDR2 ANQGSEA. With V trimmed by 5 bases and J by 1 base, 6 bases remained unmatched. This CDR3 spans 16 amino acids. The CDR3 nucleotides are TGCAGCGTTCGTCGACAGGGGGATTCTGGGGCCAACGTCCTGACTTTC. Amino acid sequence: CSVRRQGDSGANVLTF.

The sample holds many counts of this clonotype. The CDR3 reads CASSEKMARWAAPLHF. DNA of the CDR3: TGTGCCAGCAGCGAAAAAATGGCCCGTTGGGCGGCACCCCTCCACTTT. The chain joins TRBV6-1 to TRBJ1-6; D unclear. V lost 6 bases, J lost 11 bases, and 23 bases lay in between. Germline CDR1 is MNHNS and CDR2 is SASEGT. The CDR3 is 16 amino acids.

The table lists this clonotype with many counts. The J gene is TRBJ2-1, the V gene TRBV5-1; 16 nucleotides line up with TRBD2. Germline V gene sequence: CDR1 SGHRS, CDR2 YFSETQ. Trimming at V came to 0 bases and at J to 9 bases, leaving 12 bases not matched to a gene. The CDR3 is 19 amino acids. In nucleotides, the CDR3 is TGCGCCAGCAGCTTGGGTTTAAGAACGGGACTAGCGGGAGGGCGTGAGCAGTTCTTC. Its protein product is CASSLGLRTGLAGGREQFF.

The chain is built from TRBV27 and TRBJ1-5, with TRBD1 as a possible D gene (6 bases). Trimming pared 5 bases from V and 6 bases from J, leaving 14 bases between. Germline CDR1 MNHEY, CDR2 SMNVEV (reference sequence). The CDR3 is made up of 14 amino acids. The DNA for the CDR3 is TGTGCCAGCAGTGTAACAGGGCGGATTCAGCCCCAGCATTTT. Translation: CASSVTGRIQPQHF.

This rearrangement joins TRBV25-1 to TRBJ1-1; D ambiguous. The V end lost 1 base, the J end lost 7 bases, and 22 bases lay between the germline ends. The V gene's germline CDR1 is MGHDK and CDR2 SYGVNS. The CDR3 runs 17 residues. CDR3 in DNA: TGTGCCAGCAGTGAATTCGGCATCGGGAGGAGTTACAGTGAAGCTTTCTTT. Its translation is CASSEFGIGRSYSEAFF.

This clonotype showed up just a few times. The V and J genes are TRBV7-9 and TRBJ1-4; D is ambiguous. The V end lost 3 bases, the J end lost 7 bases, and 6 bases lay between the germline ends. The CDR3 consists of 12 residues. Germline V gene lookup returns CDR1 SEHNR and CDR2 FQNEAQ (reference sequence). CDR3 nucleotide sequence: TGTGCCAGCAGCTTCCAAGGTGAAAAACTGTTTTTT. Its protein is CASSFQGEKLFF. Complete variable domain (other parts from reference TRBV7-9 and TRBJ1-4): DTGVSQNPRHKITKRGQNVTFRCDPISEHNRLYWYRQTLGQGPEFLTYFQNEAQLEKSRLLSDRFSAERPKGSFSTLEIQRTEQGDSAMYLCASSFQGEKLFFGSGTQLSVL.

At least ten counts were recorded for this clonotype. The chain carries TRBV6-5 and TRBJ1-2; no reliable D call. Trimming left V 0 bases short and J 7 bases short, with 9 bases between. Germline lookup yields CDR1 MNHEY and CDR2 SVGAGI. The CDR3 runs to 13 residues. The CDR3 here is CASSYSNPTGYTF. DNA for the CDR3: TGTGCCAGCAGTTACTCGAACCCGACTGGCTACACCTTC.

The chain joins TRBV10-2 to TRBJ1-3; unclear D gene. Trimming cost V 0 bases and J 0 bases, with 9 bases left between them. The CDR3 extends over 16 amino acids. From germline, CDR1 is WSHSY and CDR2 SAAADI. The CDR3 nucleotides are TGCGCCAGCAGTGAGTCAAGGAAGAGCTCTGGAAACACCATATATTTT. Residues: CASSESRKSSGNTIYF.

The chain joins TRBV15 to TRBJ2-1; D ambiguous. The CDR3 is made up of 15 amino acids. Germline lookup yields CDR1 LNHNV and CDR2 YYDKDF (reference sequence). V was trimmed by 0 bases and J by 3 bases, leaving 9 bases between them. CDR3 loop: CATSRDYEDYNEQFF. CDR3 nucleotide sequence: TGTGCCACCAGCAGAGATTATGAGGACTACAATGAGCAGTTCTTC.

This clonotype was detected ten times or more. The chain couples TRBV24-1 to TRBJ2-7; D assignment may be TRBD1 or TRBD2 (5 bases each). Trimming took off 2 bases at V and 2 bases at J, with 15 bases between the two ends. The germline V gene has CDR1 KGHDR and CDR2 SFDVKD. The CDR3 is made up of 16 amino acids. CDR3 coding DNA: TGTGCCACCAGTGATTCCGAGGGGCTAGGGGCCTACGAGCAGTACTTC. The encoded protein is CATSDSEGLGAYEQYF.

V gene TRBV19 combines with J gene TRBJ1-1, with D uncertain. V gave up 10 bases and J gave up 1 base, with 13 bases separating them. Per the germline V gene, CDR1 is LNHDA and CDR2 is SQIVND (reference sequence). CDR3 length: 13 residues. The CDR3 reads CATQTEQNTEAFF. The CDR3 nucleotides read TGTGCCACCCAGACCGAGCAGAACACTGAAGCTTTCTTT.

The gene calls are TRBV3-1 and TRBJ2-3; no firm D call. Germline CDR1 is LGHDT and CDR2 is YNNKEL (reference sequence). V lost 0 bases and J 4 bases, leaving 11 bases between the germline ends. The CDR3 is made up of 15 amino acids. CDR3 residues: CASSQDPSAADTQYF. The DNA for the CDR3 is TGTGCCAGCAGCCAAGATCCTTCGGCCGCAGATACGCAGTATTTT.

The table lists this clonotype with many counts. The chain has TRBV27 and TRBJ1-1; 9 positions agree with TRBD1. Germline V gives CDR1 MNHEY, CDR2 SMNVEV (reference sequence). V dropped 3 bases and J dropped 5; count of bases not matched to a gene: 1. The CDR3 has 13 residues. The CDR3 is CASSFDRGTEAFF. The DNA for the CDR3 is TGTGCCAGCAGTTTTGACAGGGGGACTGAAGCTTTCTTT.

This clonotype has a count of ten or more. The V gene is TRBV7-8, the J gene TRBJ2-7; 9 bases are shared with TRBD2. Per germline, CDR1 SGHVS and CDR2 FQNEAQ. The CDR3 covers 15 residues. V gave up 4 bases and J gave up 0 bases; unmatched junction bases: 4. CDR3 protein: CASSSRTSDSYEQYV. CDR3 DNA sequence: TGTGCCAGCAGCTCCAGGACTAGCGACTCCTACGAGCAGTACGTC.

Turning to this clonotype: An end of the junction differs from the germline gene, which may be a read error. The CDR3 protein is CVSSRLTGTGTDTQYF. DNA for the CDR3: TGTGTCAGCAGCCGACTGACAGGGACCGGCACAGATACGCAGTATTTT. This sequence joins TRBV11-2 and TRBJ2-3; TRBD1 matches at 7 bases. The germline V gene encodes CDR1 SGHAT and CDR2 FQNNGV. The CDR3 loop spans 16 amino acids.

This clonotype was observed a handful of times. V and J are TRBV6-1 and TRBJ2-7; the D call may be TRBD1 or TRBD2 (6 bases each). CDR1 and CDR2 from the germline V gene are MNHNS and SASEGT. V was cut by 5 bases and J by 5 bases, with 16 bases left in between. The CDR3 is made up of 14 amino acids. CDR3 DNA: TGTGCCAGCAGTCCCTTGGGGGGCAAAGACGAGCAGTACTTC. This translates into CASSPLGGKDEQYF.

In its sample, this clonotype was seen a few times. J is TRBJ2-2 and V is TRBV12-3 or TRBV12-4; TRBD2 agrees at 7 bases. This CDR3 has 16 residues. J gave up 5 bases and V 3 bases, and 9 bases lay outside the gene matches. CDR3: CASSFHLTGGTGELFF. CDR3 nucleotides: TGTGCCAGCAGTTTTCACCTCACCGGGGGGACCGGGGAGCTGTTTTTT.

This clonotype was counted at least ten times. The rearrangement joins TRBV12-3 or TRBV12-4 to TRBJ1-5; D gene uncertain. The CDR3 length is 15 residues. The V end lost 6 bases, the J end lost 0 bases, and 12 bases lay between the germline ends. CDR3: CASSQTIYSNQPQHF. In DNA, the CDR3 is TGTGCCAGCAGCCAGACCATATATAGCAATCAGCCCCAGCATTTT.

Ten or more counts support this clonotype. The V and J genes are TRBV6-6 and TRBJ2-7, with D possibly being TRBD1 (5 bases). The CDR3 sequence is 14 residues long. Trimming took 0 bases from V and 6 from J, leaving 12 bases between them. CDR1 and CDR2 from the germline V gene are MNHNY and SVGAGI (reference sequence). The CDR3 sequence is CASSYSQVQGEQYF. As DNA, the CDR3 is TGTGCCAGCAGTTACTCCCAGGTCCAGGGCGAGCAGTACTTC.

A few counts support this clonotype. The chain uses TRBV5-1 and TRBJ2-3; TRBD2 might be the D (6 bases). The CDR3 length is 18 residues. V lost 3 bases, J lost 0 bases, and 20 bases lay in between. The germline CDR1 and CDR2 sequences are SGHRS and YFSETQ. The CDR3 region has the DNA TGCGCCAGCAGCTCGCGGCTAGCGTCCGAAGCTAGCACAGATACGCAGTATTTT. The encoded protein is CASSSRLASEASTDTQYF.

This clonotype was seen repeatedly, ten times or more. The chain links TRBV27 to TRBJ2-1, with D unresolved. CDR3 length equals 13 residues. Trimming shortened V by 6 bases and J by 7 bases, and 13 bases separated the two germline ends. The germline V gene encodes CDR1 MNHEY and CDR2 SMNVEV (reference sequence). For the CDR3, the DNA is TGTGCCAGCAGCCTCCCCTGGATGAATGAGCAGTTCTTC. Its translation is CASSLPWMNEQFF.

This clonotype was counted between two and nine times. In nucleotides, the CDR3 is TGCAGTGCTACTACAGATTACTATGGCTACACCTTC. It translates to CSATTDYYGYTF. This chain links TRBV20-1 with TRBJ1-2; no reliable D call. The V gene lost 4 bases and the J gene lost 3 bases, with 9 bases spanning the gap. In germline, CDR1 is DFQATT, CDR2 SNEGSKA (reference sequence). The CDR3 runs 12 residues.

The V and J genes are TRBV27 and TRBJ1-5; D is undetermined. The CDR3 length is 17 residues. Between the trimmed V and J ends, which lost 5 bases and 0 bases, there was a span of 17 bases. The V gene's germline CDR1 is MNHEY and CDR2 SMNVEV (reference sequence). CDR3 coding DNA: TGTGCCAGCAGTCCCCCCCCGTCCCCTTATAGCAATCAGCCCCAGCATTTT. Its translation is CASSPPPSPYSNQPQHF.